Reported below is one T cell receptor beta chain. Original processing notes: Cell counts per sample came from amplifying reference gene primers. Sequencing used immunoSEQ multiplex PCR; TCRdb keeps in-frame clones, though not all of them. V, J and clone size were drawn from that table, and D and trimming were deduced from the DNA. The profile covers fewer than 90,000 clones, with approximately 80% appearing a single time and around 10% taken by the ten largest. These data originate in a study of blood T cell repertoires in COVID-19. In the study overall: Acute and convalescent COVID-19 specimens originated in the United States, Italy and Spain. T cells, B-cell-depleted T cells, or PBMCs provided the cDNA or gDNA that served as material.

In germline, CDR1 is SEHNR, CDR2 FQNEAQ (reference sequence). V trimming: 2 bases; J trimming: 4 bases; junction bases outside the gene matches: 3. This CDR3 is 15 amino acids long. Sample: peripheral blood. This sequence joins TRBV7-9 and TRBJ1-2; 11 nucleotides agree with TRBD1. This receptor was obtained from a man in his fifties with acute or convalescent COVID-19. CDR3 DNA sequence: TGTGCCAGCAGCTTAAGGACAGGGGGCCCCTATGGCTACACCTTC. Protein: CASSLRTGGPYGYTF.